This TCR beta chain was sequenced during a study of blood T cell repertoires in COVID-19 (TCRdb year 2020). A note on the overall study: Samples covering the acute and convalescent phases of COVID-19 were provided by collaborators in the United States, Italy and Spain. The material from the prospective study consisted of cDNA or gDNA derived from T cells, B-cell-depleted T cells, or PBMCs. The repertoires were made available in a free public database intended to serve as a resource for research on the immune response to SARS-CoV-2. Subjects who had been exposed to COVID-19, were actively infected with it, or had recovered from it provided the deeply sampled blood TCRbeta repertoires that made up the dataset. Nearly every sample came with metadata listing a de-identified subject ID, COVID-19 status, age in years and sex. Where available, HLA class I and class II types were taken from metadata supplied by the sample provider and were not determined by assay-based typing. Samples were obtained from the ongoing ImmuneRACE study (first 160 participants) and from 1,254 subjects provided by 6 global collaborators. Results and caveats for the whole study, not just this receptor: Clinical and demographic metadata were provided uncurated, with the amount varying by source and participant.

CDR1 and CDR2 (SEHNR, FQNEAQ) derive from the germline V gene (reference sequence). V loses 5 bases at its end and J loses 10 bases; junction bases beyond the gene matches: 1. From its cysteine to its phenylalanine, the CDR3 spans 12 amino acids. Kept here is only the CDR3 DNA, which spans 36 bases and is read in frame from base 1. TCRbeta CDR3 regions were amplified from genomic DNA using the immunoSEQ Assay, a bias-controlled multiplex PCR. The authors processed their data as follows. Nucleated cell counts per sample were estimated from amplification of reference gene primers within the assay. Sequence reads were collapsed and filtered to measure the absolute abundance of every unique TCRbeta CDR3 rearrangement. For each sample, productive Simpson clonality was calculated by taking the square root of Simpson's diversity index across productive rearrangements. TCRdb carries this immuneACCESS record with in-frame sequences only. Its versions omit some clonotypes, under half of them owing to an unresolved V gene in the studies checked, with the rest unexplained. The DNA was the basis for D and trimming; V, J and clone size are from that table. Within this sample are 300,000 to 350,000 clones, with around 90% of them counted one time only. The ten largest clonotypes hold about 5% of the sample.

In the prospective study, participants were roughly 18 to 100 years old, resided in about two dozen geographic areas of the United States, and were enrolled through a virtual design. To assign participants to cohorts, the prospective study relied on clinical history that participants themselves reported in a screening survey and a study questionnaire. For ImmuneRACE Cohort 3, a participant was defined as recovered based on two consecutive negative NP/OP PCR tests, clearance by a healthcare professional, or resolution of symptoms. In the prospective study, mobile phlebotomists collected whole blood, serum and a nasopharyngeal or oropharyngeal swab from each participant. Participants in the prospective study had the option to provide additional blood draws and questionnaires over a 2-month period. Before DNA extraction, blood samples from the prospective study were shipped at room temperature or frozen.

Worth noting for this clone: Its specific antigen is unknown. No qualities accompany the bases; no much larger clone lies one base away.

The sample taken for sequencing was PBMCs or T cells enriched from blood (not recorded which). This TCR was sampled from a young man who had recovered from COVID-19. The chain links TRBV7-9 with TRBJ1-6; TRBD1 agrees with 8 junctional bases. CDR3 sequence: CASSRQGSPLHF. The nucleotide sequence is TGTGCCAGCAGCAGACAGGGGTCACCCCTCCACTTT.